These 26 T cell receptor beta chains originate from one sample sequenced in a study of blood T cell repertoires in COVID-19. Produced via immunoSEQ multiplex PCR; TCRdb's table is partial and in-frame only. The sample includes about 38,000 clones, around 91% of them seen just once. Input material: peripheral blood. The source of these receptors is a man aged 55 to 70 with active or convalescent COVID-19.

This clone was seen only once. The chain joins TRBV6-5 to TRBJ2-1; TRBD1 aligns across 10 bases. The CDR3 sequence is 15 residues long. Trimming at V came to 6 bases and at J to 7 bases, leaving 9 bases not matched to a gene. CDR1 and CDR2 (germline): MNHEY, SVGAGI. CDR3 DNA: TGTGCCAGCAGGTCCGGGACAGGGGTGGGGAATGAGCAGTTCTTC. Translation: CASRSGTGVGNEQFF.

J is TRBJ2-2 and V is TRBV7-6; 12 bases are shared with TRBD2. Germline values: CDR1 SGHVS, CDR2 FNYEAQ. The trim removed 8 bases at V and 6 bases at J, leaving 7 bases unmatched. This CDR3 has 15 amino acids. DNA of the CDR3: TGTGCCAGCCAGACTAGCGGGAGCCTCCCCGGGGAGCTGTTTTTT. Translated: CASQTSGSLPGELFF.

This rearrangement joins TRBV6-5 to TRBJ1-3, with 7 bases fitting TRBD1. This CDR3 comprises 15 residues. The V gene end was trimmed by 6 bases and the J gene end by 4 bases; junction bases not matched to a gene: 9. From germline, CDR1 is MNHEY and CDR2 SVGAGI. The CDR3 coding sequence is TGTGCCAGCAGAGCGTCAACAGGGGAGGGAAACACCATATATTTT. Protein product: CASRASTGEGNTIYF.

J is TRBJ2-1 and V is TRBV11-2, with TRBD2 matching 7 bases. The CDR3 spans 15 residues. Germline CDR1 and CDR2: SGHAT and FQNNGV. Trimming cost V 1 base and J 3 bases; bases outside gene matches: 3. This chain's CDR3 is CASSLGSGGYNEQFF. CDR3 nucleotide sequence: TGTGCCAGCAGCTTAGGGTCGGGAGGCTACAATGAGCAGTTCTTC.

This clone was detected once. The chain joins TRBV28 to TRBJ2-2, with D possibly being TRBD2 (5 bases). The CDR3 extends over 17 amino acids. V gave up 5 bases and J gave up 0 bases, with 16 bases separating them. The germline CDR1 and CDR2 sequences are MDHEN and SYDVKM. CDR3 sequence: CASSPPRWEPNTGELFF. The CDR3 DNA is TGTGCCAGCAGTCCCCCACGGTGGGAGCCGAACACCGGGGAGCTGTTTTTT.

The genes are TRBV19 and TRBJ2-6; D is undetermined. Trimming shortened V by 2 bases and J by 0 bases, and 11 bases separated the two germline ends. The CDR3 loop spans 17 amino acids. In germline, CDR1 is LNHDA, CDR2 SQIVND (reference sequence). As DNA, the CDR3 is TGTGCCAGTAGTATACGTCTCTTCGGCTCTGGGGCCAACGTCCTGACTTTC. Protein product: CASSIRLFGSGANVLTF.

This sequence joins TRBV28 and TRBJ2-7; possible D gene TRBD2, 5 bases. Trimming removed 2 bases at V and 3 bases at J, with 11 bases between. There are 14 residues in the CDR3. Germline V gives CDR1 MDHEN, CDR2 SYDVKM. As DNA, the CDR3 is TGTGCCAGCAGTTTAGAGCGGAGTTTCTACGAGCAGTACTTC. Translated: CASSLERSFYEQYF.

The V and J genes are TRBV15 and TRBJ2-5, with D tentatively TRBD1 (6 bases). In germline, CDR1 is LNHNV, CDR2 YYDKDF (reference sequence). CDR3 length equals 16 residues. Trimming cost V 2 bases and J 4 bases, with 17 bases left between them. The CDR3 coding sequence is TGTGCCACCAGCAGACTCCAACTGCAGGGGAGAGAGACCCAGTACTTC. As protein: CATSRLQLQGRETQYF. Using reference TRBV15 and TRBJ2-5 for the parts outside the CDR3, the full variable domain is DAMVIQNPRYQVTQFGKPVTLSCSQTLNHNVMYWYQQKSSQAPKLLFHYYDKDFNNEADTPDNFQSRRPNTSFCFLDIRSPGLGDTAMYLCATSRLQLQGRETQYFGPGTRLLVL.

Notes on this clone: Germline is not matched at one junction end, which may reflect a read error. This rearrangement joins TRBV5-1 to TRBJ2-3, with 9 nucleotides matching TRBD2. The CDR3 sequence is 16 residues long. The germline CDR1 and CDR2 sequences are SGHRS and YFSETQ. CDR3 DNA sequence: TGCGCCAGCAGCCCCCGTGGTAGCGGGAGCATAGATACGCAGTATTTT. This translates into CASSPRGSGSIDTQYF.

The CDR3 nucleotides are TGCGCCAGCAGCTTGCTAGGGGACAGCAGCACAGATACGCAGTATTTT. Amino acid sequence: CASSLLGDSSTDTQYF. This chain links TRBV5-1 with TRBJ2-3; 7 bases are a match to TRBD1. Trimming took 1 base from V and 0 from J; bases not matched to a gene: 5. From germline, CDR1 is SGHRS and CDR2 YFSETQ. The length of the CDR3 is 16 residues.

The CDR3 bases are TGTGCCAGCAGCTTAACGGGGAAGAAAAACATTCAGTACTTC. It specifies CASSLTGKKNIQYF. This chain connects TRBV11-2 to TRBJ2-4; a weak D match, TRBD2 (5 bases). The length of the CDR3 is 14 residues. V dropped 2 bases and J dropped 4 bases, with 9 bases sitting between them. The germline gives CDR1 SGHAT, CDR2 FQNNGV. The variable domain in full, completed from reference TRBV11-2 and TRBJ2-4, reads EAGVAQSPRYKIIEKRQSVAFWCNPISGHATLYWYQQILGQGPKLLIQFQNNGVVDDSQLPKDRFSAERLKGVDSTLKIQPAKLEDSAVYLCASSLTGKKNIQYFGAGTRLSVL.

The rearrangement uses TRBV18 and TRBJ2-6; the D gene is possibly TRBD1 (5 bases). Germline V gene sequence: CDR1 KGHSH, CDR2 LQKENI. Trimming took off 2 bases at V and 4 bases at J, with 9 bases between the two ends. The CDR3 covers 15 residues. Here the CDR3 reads CASSPGAAGANVLTF. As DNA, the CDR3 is TGTGCCAGCTCACCAGGGGCAGCCGGGGCCAACGTCCTGACTTTC.

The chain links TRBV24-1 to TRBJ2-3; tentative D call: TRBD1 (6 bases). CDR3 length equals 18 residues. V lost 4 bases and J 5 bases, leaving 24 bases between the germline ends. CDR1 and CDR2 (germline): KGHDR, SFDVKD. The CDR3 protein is CATSEYPTTGRPQDTQYF. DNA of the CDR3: TGTGCCACCAGTGAGTACCCCACGACAGGCAGGCCTCAAGATACGCAGTATTTT.

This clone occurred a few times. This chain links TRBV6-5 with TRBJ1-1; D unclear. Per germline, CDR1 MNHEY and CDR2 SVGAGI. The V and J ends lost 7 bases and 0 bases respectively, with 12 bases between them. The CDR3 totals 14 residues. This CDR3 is CASTSIEMNTEAFF. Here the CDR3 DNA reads TGTGCCAGCACCTCGATAGAGATGAACACTGAAGCTTTCTTT.

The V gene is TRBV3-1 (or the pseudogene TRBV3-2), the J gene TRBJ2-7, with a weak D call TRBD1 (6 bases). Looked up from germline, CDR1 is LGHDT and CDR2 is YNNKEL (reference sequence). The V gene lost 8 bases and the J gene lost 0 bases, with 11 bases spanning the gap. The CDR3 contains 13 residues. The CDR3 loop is CASGQGSSYEQYF. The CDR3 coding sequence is TGTGCCAGCGGGCAGGGGTCCTCCTACGAGCAGTACTTC.

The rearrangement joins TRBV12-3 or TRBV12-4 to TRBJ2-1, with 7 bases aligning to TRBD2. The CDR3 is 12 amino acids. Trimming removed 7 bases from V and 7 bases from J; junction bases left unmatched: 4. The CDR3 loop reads CASTRTRNEQFF. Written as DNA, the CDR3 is TGTGCCAGCACGAGGACTAGAAATGAGCAGTTCTTC.

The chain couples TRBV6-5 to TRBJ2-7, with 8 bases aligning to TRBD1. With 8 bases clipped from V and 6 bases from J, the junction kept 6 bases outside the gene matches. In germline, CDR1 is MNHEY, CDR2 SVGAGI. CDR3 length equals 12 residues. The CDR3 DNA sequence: TGTGCCAGCTCCTGGGGGACAGGCGAGCAGTACTTC. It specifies CASSWGTGEQYF.

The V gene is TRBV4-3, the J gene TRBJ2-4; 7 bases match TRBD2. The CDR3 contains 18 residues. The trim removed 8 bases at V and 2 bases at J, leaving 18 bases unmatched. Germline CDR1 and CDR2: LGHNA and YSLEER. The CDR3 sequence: CASAPERGVGFTKNIQYF. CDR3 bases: TGCGCCAGCGCACCAGAACGGGGGGTAGGGTTTACCAAAAACATTCAGTACTTC.

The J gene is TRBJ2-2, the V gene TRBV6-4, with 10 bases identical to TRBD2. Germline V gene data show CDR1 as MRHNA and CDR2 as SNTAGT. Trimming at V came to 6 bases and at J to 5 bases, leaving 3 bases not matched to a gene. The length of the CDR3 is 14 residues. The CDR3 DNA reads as TGTGCCAGCAGCCCGGGACTAGCGACCGGGGAGCTGTTTTTT. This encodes CASSPGLATGELFF.

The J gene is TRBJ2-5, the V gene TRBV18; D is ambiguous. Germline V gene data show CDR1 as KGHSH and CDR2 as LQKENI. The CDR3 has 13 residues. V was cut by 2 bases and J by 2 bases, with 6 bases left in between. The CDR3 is CASSPAQQETQYF. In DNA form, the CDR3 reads TGTGCCAGCTCACCAGCACAGCAAGAGACCCAGTACTTC.

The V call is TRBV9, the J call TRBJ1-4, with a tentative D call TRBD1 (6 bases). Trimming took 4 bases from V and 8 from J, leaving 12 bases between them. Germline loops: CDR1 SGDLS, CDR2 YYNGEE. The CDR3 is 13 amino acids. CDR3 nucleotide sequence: TGTGCCAGCAGCCCAAGGGGGGGGGAAAAACTGTTTTTT. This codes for CASSPRGGEKLFF.

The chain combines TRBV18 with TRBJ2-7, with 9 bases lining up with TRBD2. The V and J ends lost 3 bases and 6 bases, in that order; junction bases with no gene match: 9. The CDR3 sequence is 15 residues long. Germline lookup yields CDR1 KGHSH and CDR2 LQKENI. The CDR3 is CASSPGLAGSVEQYF. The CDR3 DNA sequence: TGTGCCAGCTCACCCGGCCTAGCGGGAAGCGTCGAGCAGTACTTC. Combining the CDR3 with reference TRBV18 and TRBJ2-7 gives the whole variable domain NAGVMQNPRHLVRRRGQEARLRCSPMKGHSHVYWYRQLPEEGLKFMVYLQKENIIDESGMPKERFSAEFPKEGPSILRIQQVVRGDSAAYFCASSPGLAGSVEQYFGPGTRLTVT.

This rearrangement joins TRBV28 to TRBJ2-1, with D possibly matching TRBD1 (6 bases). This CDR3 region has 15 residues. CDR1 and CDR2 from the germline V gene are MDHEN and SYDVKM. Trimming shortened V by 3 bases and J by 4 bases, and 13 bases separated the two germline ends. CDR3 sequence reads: CASSLGTFEYNEQFF. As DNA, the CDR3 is TGTGCCAGCAGTTTGGGGACATTTGAATACAATGAGCAGTTCTTC.

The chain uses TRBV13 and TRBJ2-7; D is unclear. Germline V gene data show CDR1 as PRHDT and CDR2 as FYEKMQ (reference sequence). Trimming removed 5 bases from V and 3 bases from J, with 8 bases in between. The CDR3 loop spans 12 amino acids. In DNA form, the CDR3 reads TGTGCCAGCAGCCTAGTAAACTACGAGCAGTACTTC. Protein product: CASSLVNYEQYF.

CDR3 region: CASSLGAAGQGEQFF. Written as DNA, the CDR3 is TGTGCCAGCAGCTTAGGGGCCGCAGGGCAGGGTGAGCAGTTCTTC. V gene TRBV11-2 combines with J gene TRBJ2-1, with D possibly TRBD1 on 5 matching bases. Germline CDR1 SGHAT, CDR2 FQNNGV. Deletions cut 1 base from V and 9 bases from J, with 16 bases between. The CDR3 covers 15 residues. Drawing the rest from reference TRBV11-2 and TRBJ2-1, the complete variable domain is EAGVAQSPRYKIIEKRQSVAFWCNPISGHATLYWYQQILGQGPKLLIQFQNNGVVDDSQLPKDRFSAERLKGVDSTLKIQPAKLEDSAVYLCASSLGAAGQGEQFFGPGTRLTVL.

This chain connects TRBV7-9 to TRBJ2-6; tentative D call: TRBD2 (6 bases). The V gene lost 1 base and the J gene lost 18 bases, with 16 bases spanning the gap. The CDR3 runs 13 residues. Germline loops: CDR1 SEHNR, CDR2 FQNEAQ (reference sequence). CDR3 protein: CASSLGRGRPPTF. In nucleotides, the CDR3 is TGTGCCAGCAGCTTAGGGCGGGGCAGGCCCCCGACTTTC.